These 17 T cell receptor beta chains came from one sample sequenced in a study of shared clonotypes between healthy human individuals. Sequencing was performed with immunoSEQ multiplex PCR; in TCRdb, only in-frame clones are kept and a portion is missing. The table shows a few hundred thousand clones, with 73% occurring only once. Sequencing was carried out using memory CD4+ T cells sorted from blood. The subset here: CD45RA-negative fraction. The receptors come from a man under 40 in good health.

In its sample, this clone was seen once. The chain combines TRBV6-5 with TRBJ1-3, with TRBD1 identical over 7 bases. V lost 10 bases, J lost 10 bases, and 10 bases stayed unmatched. CDR3 length equals 12 residues. CDR1 is MNHEY, CDR2 SVGAGI, per germline. Written as DNA, the CDR3 is TGTGCCACATCGGGGACAGTGGAGACCATATATTTT. Its translation: CATSGTVETIYF.

V is TRBV7-3 and J is TRBJ2-1, with 12 bases lining up with TRBD2. V shed 6 bases and J 8 bases; nucleotides not matched to a gene: 8. Germline V lookup: CDR1 SGHTA, CDR2 FQGTGA. CDR3 size: 15 residues. The CDR3 loop reads CASSPTSGGLDEQFF. Here the CDR3 DNA reads TGTGCCAGCAGTCCGACTAGCGGGGGACTGGATGAGCAGTTCTTC. The full variable domain, completed using reference TRBV7-3 and TRBJ2-1, is GAGVSQTPSNKVTEKGKYVELRCDPISGHTALYWYRQSLGQGPEFLIYFQGTGAADDSGLPNDRFFAVRPEGSVSTLKIQRTERGDSAVYLCASSPTSGGLDEQFFGPGTRLTVL.

V and J are TRBV5-5 and TRBJ1-1; no reliable D call. Germline V gives CDR1 SGHKS, CDR2 YYEKEE (reference sequence). There are 14 residues in the CDR3. The ends were cut back, 1 base at V and 0 bases at J, with 7 bases in the middle. Here the CDR3 DNA reads TGTGCCAGCAGCTTGTCCCCACTGAACACTGAAGCTTTCTTT. Translating gives CASSLSPLNTEAFF.

The chain combines TRBV5-8 with TRBJ2-7; 9 positions agree with TRBD1. CDR3 size: 15 residues. CDR1 and CDR2 (germline): SGHTS, YDEGEE. The V and J ends lost 0 bases and 4 bases, in that order; junction bases with no gene match: 5. CDR3 nucleotides: TGTGCCAGCAGCTTGGATTACAGGGGGCCTTACGAGCAGTACTTC. This sequence encodes CASSLDYRGPYEQYF.

The genes are TRBV6-6 and TRBJ2-3, with TRBD1 matching 7 bases. Per the germline V gene, CDR1 is MNHNY and CDR2 is SVGAGI (reference sequence). The CDR3 spans 12 residues. Here the CDR3 reads CSGGPRTDTQYF. The CDR3 coding sequence is TGTTCAGGGGGACCCCGCACAGATACGCAGTATTTT.

This clone appeared a single time. The chain joins TRBV7-9 to TRBJ2-2; D possibly corresponds to TRBD1 (5 bases). Germline CDR1 and CDR2: SEHNR and FQNEAQ (reference sequence). The CDR3 spans 14 residues. V was trimmed by 5 bases and J by 4 bases, leaving 11 bases between them. CDR3 sequence reads: CASSAHRGTGELFF. CDR3 nucleotide sequence: TGTGCCAGCAGCGCACATAGGGGCACCGGGGAGCTGTTTTTT.

The table lists this clone with a few counts. The rearrangement uses TRBV27 and TRBJ2-7; D not resolved. V was shortened by 3 bases and J by 4 bases, with 10 bases between the two germline ends. Germline V gene lookup returns CDR1 MNHEY and CDR2 SMNVEV (reference sequence). The CDR3 extends over 13 amino acids. The CDR3 nucleotides read TGTGCCAGCAGTTTGAGGCCCCCATACGAGCAGTACTTC. As protein: CASSLRPPYEQYF.

The chain carries TRBV6-1 and TRBJ2-7, with unresolved D. Germline V CDR1 and CDR2: MNHNS, SASEGT. The CDR3 loop spans 15 amino acids. V was trimmed by 2 bases and J by 3 bases, leaving 14 bases between them. The DNA of the CDR3 is TGTGCCAGCAGTGAACAGCCTGGTGGGGTCTACGAGCAGTACTTC. Encoded protein: CASSEQPGGVYEQYF.

To note about this clone: A far larger clone is one base from this, pointing to a likely read error. Other DNA sequences of this sample code for an identical CDR3. The J gene is TRBJ2-2, the V gene TRBV6-5; D is undetermined. Germline V CDR1 and CDR2: MNHEY, SVGAGI. The CDR3 length is 13 residues. V was shortened by 2 bases and J by 5 bases, with 6 bases between the two germline ends. The chain's CDR3 is CASSYQDTGELFF. CDR3 sequence (DNA): TGTGCCAGCAGTTACCAGGATACCGGGGAGCTGTTTTTT.

This sequence joins TRBV7-9 and TRBJ1-2, with 9 bases fitting TRBD1. Unmatched junction bases numbered 14, after V lost 5 bases and J lost 7 bases. CDR3 length equals 16 residues. Germline-derived CDR1 and CDR2 are SEHNR and FQNEAQ (reference sequence). This CDR3 is CASSLDRGFLAGGYTF. The CDR3, as DNA: TGTGCCAGCAGCCTTGACAGGGGGTTTTTGGCCGGTGGCTACACCTTC.

The chain recombines TRBV6-5 with TRBJ2-1; TRBD2 aligns across 9 bases. CDR3 size: 14 residues. V dropped 4 bases and J dropped 7; count of bases not matched to a gene: 5. Germline V gene sequence: CDR1 MNHEY, CDR2 SVGAGI. The CDR3 protein is CASSFGTSMNEQFF. CDR3 DNA sequence: TGTGCCAGCAGTTTTGGGACTAGCATGAATGAGCAGTTCTTC.

Concerning this clone itself: One base away lies a much larger clone, so this may be a sequencing read error. The sample contains more than one DNA sequence encoding this CDR3. The chain employs TRBV27 and TRBJ2-7, with 10 positions matching TRBD1. CDR1 MNHEY and CDR2 SMNVEV come from the germline V gene (reference sequence). This CDR3 comprises 15 residues. The CDR3 sequence is CASSFRQGAIDEQYF. The CDR3, as DNA: TGTGCCAGTAGTTTCCGACAGGGGGCGATCGACGAGCAGTACTTC.

This chain joins TRBV7-2 and TRBJ2-7; TRBD1 matches 8 bases. The V gene's germline CDR1 is SGHTA and CDR2 FQGNSA. This CDR3 has 15 residues. J gave up 9 bases and V 5 bases, and 15 bases lay outside the gene matches. Here the CDR3 DNA reads TGTGCCAGCAGCAGCCAGGGGGCGCCCCTTGGTGGGCAGTACTTC. Protein sequence: CASSSQGAPLGGQYF. Supplemented by reference TRBV7-2 and TRBJ2-7, the full variable domain reads GAGVSQSPSNKVTEKGKDVELRCDPISGHTALYWYRQSLGQGLEFLIYFQGNSAPDKSGLPSDRFSAERTGGSVSTLTIQRTQQEDSAVYLCASSSQGAPLGGQYFGPGTRLTVT.

The rearrangement links TRBV6-5 to TRBJ2-3, with D unclear. With 7 bases removed from V and 6 bases from J, the gap between germline ends came to 14 bases. This CDR3 has 13 residues. CDR1 MNHEY and CDR2 SVGAGI come from the germline V gene. The DNA for the CDR3 is TGTGCCAGCAACAGCATAGTGGCTGATACGCAGTATTTT. This gives the protein CASNSIVADTQYF.

Notes on this clone: A far larger clone is only one base removed, so a read error is likely. The gene calls are TRBV25-1 and TRBJ1-1; 8 nucleotides match TRBD1. The CDR3 runs to 13 residues. Per the germline V gene, CDR1 is MGHDK and CDR2 is SYGVNS. After removal of 6 bases from V and 3 bases from J, the junction contained 3 bases not matched to a gene. CDR3 amino acids: CASSHRGDTEAFF. The CDR3 DNA follows: TGTGCCAGCAGCCACAGGGGGGACACTGAAGCTTTCTTT.

This clone was detected only a few times. The chain recombines TRBV7-2 with TRBJ2-5; the D gene is possibly TRBD2 (6 bases). This CDR3 is built from 15 residues. Trimming shortened V by 1 base and J by 3 bases, and 12 bases separated the two germline ends. Germline loops: CDR1 SGHTA, CDR2 FQGNSA. CDR3 in DNA: TGTGCCAGCAGCTTAGGGGGAGGTCACAAAGAGACCCAGTACTTC. Protein sequence: CASSLGGGHKETQYF.

The chain is built from TRBV11-3 and TRBJ2-1, with 7 bases fitting TRBD2. Trimming took 5 bases from V and 4 from J; bases not matched to a gene: 8. The V gene's germline CDR1 is SGHNT and CDR2 YENEEA. The CDR3 runs 15 residues. The CDR3 DNA sequence: TGTGCCAGCAGCCGCATTAGCGGGCAATACAATGAGCAGTTCTTC. This codes for CASSRISGQYNEQFF.